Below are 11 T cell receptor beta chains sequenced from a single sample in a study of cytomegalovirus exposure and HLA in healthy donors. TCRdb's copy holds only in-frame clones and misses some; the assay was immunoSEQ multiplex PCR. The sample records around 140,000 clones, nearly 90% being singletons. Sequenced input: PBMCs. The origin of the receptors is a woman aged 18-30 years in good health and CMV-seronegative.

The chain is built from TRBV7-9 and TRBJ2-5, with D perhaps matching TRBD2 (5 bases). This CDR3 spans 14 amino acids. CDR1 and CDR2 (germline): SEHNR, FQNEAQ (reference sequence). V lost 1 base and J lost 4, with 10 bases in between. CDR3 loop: CASSLGEIRETQYF. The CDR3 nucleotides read TGTGCCAGCAGCTTAGGGGAGATACGAGAGACCCAGTACTTC. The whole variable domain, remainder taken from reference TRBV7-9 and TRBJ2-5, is DTGVSQNPRHKITKRGQNVTFRCDPISEHNRLYWYRQTLGQGPEFLTYFQNEAQLEKSRLLSDRFSAERPKGSFSTLEIQRTEQGDSAMYLCASSLGEIRETQYFGPGTRLLVL.

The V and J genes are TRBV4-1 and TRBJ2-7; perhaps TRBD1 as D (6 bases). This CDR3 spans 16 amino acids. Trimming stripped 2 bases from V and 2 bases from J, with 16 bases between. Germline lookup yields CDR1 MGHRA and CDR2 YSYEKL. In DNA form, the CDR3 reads TGCGCCAGCAGCCAATCGACAGGTACATATCCCTACGAGCAGTACTTC. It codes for CASSQSTGTYPYEQYF.

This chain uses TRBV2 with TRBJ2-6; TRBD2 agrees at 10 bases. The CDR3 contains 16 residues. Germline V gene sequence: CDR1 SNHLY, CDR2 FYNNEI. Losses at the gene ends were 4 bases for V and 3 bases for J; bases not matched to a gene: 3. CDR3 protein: CASSAVAGGGANVLTF. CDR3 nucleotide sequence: TGTGCCAGCAGTGCTGTAGCGGGGGGTGGGGCCAACGTCCTGACTTTC.

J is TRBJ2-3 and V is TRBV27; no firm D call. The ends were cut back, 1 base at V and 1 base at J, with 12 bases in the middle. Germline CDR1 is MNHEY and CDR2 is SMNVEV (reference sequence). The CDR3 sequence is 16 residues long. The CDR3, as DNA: TGTGCCAGCAGTTTATTGGCCCCAGAGGGCACAGATACGCAGTATTTT. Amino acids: CASSLLAPEGTDTQYF.

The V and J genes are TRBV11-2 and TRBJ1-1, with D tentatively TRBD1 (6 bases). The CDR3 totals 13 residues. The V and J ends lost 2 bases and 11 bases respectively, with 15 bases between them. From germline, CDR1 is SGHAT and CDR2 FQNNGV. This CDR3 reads CASSLTRQAIAFF. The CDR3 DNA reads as TGTGCCAGCAGCTTAACCCGACAGGCTATCGCTTTCTTT.

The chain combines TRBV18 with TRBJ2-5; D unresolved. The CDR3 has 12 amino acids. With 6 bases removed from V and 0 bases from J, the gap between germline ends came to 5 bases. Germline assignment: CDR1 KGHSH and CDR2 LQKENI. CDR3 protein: CASSSDQETQYF. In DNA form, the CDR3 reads TGTGCCAGCTCCTCCGACCAAGAGACCCAGTACTTC.

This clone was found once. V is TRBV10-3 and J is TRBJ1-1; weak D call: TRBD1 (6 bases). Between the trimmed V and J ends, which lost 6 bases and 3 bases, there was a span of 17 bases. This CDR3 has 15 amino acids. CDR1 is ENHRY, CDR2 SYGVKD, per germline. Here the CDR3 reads CAISGGQFGDTEAFF. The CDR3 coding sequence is TGTGCCATCAGCGGAGGACAGTTTGGCGACACTGAAGCTTTCTTT.

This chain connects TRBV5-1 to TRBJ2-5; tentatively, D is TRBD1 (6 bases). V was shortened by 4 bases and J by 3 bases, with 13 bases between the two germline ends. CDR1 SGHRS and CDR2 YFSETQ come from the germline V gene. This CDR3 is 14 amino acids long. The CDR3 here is CASSPQQGEETQYF. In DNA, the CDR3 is TGCGCCAGCAGCCCCCAACAGGGAGAAGAGACCCAGTACTTC.

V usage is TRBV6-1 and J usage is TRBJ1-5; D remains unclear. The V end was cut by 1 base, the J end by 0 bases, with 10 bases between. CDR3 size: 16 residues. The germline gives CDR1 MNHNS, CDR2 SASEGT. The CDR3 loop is CASSEGWAGSNQPQHF. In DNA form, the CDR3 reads TGTGCCAGCAGTGAAGGCTGGGCCGGTAGCAATCAGCCCCAGCATTTT.

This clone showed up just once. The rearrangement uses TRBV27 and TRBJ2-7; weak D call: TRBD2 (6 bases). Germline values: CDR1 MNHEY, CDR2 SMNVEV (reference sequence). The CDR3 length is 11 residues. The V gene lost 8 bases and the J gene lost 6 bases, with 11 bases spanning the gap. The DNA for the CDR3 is TGTGCCAGCGGGGGGTTTCGCGAGCAGTACTTC. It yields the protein CASGGFREQYF.

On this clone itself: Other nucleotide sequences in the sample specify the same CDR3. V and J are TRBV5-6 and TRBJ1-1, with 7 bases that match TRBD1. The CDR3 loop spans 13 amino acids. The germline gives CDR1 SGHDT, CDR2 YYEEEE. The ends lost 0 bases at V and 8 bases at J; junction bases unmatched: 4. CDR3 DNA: TGTGCCAGCAGCTTGGGCAGACAGGGCGAAGCTTTCTTT. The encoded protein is CASSLGRQGEAFF.